Below, one T cell receptor (beta chain) is given with its context. CDR1 and CDR2 (germline): MDHEN, SYDVKM. The CDR3 totals 16 residues. J gave up 6 bases and V 6 bases, and 10 bases lay outside the gene matches. The sample belongs to a study of T cell changes during pregnancy in multiple sclerosis. The table came from immunoSEQ multiplex PCR; TCRdb's copy has only in-frame clones and leaves some out. The sample lists some 41,000 clones; roughly 93% were seen once. The sample was CD8+ T cells from peripheral blood mononuclear cells, taken in the third trimester of pregnancy. The TCR sequence derives from a female donor with multiple sclerosis, enrolled in a pregnancy study. The rearrangement uses TRBV28 and TRBJ2-3, with 12 bases fitting TRBD2. The DNA for the CDR3 is TGTGCCAGCAGGTTCACTAGCGGGAGGAGTGTTGATACGCAGTATTTT. Its protein product is CASRFTSGRSVDTQYF.